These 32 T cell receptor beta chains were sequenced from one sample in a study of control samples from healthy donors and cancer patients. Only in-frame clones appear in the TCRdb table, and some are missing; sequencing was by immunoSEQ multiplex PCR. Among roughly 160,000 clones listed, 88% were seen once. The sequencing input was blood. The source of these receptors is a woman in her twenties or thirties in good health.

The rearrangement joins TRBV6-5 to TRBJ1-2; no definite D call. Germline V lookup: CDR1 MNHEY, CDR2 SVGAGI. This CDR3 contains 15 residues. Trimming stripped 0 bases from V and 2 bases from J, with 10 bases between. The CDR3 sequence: CASSYSHATNYGYTF. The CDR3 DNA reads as TGTGCCAGCAGTTACTCACACGCGACGAACTATGGCTACACCTTC.

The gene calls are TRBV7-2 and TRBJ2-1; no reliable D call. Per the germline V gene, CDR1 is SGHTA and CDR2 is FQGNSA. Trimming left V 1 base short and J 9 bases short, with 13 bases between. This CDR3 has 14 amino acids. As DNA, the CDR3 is TGTGCCAGCAGCTTAGGGAGAGAACGGGTTGAGCAGTTCTTC. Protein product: CASSLGRERVEQFF.

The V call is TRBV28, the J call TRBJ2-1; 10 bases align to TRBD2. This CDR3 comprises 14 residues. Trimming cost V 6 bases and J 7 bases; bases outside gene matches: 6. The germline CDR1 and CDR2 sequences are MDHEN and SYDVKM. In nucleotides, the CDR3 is TGTGCCAGCAGCAGCGGGGGGGGTCGGAATGAGCAGTTCTTC. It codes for CASSSGGGRNEQFF.

The CDR3 spells CASSPGSGRMHTGELFF. CDR3 in DNA: TGTGCCAGCTCACCAGGAAGCGGGAGGATGCACACCGGGGAGCTGTTTTTT. This sequence joins TRBV18 and TRBJ2-2; 9 bases fit TRBD2. V dropped 2 bases and J dropped 3; count of bases not matched to a gene: 7. In germline, CDR1 is KGHSH, CDR2 LQKENI. This CDR3 comprises 17 residues.

The CDR3 coding sequence is TGCGCCAGCAGCTTGGCCGGCACCCCAGGGGGGACCGGGGAGCTGTTTTTT. Translating gives CASSLAGTPGGTGELFF. V and J are TRBV5-1 and TRBJ2-2; perhaps TRBD1 as D (7 bases). Germline CDR1 reads SGHRS; CDR2 reads YFSETQ. CDR3 length: 17 amino acids. The V gene lost 0 bases and the J gene lost 5 bases, with 17 bases spanning the gap.

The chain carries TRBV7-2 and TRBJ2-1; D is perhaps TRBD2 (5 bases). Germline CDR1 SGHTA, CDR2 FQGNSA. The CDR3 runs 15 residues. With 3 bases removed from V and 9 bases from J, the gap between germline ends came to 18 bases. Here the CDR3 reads CASSLGSTSFGEQFF. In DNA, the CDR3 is TGTGCCAGCAGCTTGGGGTCAACTAGTTTCGGTGAGCAGTTCTTC.

The CDR3 region has the DNA TGTGCCACCTATAACAGGGTTAGCAATCAGCCCCAGCATTTT. This encodes CATYNRVSNQPQHF. The chain is built from TRBV6-5 and TRBJ1-5, with a weak D call TRBD1 (6 bases). The ends were cut back, 10 bases at V and 0 bases at J, with 13 bases in the middle. This CDR3 comprises 14 residues. Looked up from germline, CDR1 is MNHEY and CDR2 is SVGAGI.

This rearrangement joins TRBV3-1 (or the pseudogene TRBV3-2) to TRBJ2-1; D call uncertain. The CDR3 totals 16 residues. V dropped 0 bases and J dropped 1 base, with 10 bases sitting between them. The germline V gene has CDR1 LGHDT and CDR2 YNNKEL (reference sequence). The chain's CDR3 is CASSQDKRRSYNEQFF. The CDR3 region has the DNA TGTGCCAGCAGCCAAGATAAGAGAAGATCCTACAATGAGCAGTTCTTC.

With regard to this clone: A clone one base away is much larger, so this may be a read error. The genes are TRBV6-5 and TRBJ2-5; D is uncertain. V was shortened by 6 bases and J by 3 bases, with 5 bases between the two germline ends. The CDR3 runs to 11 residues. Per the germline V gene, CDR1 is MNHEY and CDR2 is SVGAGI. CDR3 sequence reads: CASSREETQYF. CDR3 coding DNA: TGTGCCAGCAGCCGTGAAGAGACCCAGTACTTC.

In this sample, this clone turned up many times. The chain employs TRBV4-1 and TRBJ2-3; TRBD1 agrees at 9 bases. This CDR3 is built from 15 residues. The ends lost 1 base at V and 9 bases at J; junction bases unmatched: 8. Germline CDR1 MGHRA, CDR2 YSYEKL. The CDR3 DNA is TGCGCCAGCAGCCAAGGAACAGGGGGCCGGGGAACGCAGTATTTT. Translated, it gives CASSQGTGGRGTQYF.

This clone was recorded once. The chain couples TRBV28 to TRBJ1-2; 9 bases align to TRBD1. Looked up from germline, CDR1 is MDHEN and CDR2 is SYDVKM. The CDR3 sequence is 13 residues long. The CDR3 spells CAGATGGGSGYTF. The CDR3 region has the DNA TGTGCAGGCGCTACAGGGGGCGGGTCGGGCTACACCTTC.

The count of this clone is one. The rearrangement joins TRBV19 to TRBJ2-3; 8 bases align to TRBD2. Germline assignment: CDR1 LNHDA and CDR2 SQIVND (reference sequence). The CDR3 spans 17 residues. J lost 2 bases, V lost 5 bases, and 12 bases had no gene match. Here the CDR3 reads CASSSRVAGLATDTQYF. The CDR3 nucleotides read TGTGCCAGTAGTTCCCGGGTAGCGGGGTTGGCCACAGATACGCAGTATTTT.

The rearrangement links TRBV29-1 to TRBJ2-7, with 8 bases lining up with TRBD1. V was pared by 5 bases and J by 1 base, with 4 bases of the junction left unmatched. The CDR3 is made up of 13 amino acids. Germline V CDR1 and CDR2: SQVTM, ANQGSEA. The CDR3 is CSVTDRASYEQYF. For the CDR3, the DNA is TGCAGCGTTACGGACAGGGCTTCCTACGAGCAGTACTTC.

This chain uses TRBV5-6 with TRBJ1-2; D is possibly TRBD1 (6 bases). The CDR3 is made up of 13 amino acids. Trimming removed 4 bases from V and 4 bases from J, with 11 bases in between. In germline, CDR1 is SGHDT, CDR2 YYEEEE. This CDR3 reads CASSRGGAYGYTF. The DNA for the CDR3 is TGTGCCAGCAGCAGAGGGGGGGCCTATGGCTACACCTTC. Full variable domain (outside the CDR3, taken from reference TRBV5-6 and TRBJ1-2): DAGVTQSPTHLIKTRGQQVTLRCSPKSGHDTVSWYQQALGQGPQFIFQYYEEEERQRGNFPDRFSGHQFPNYSSELNVNALLLGDSALYLCASSRGGAYGYTFGSGTRLTVV.

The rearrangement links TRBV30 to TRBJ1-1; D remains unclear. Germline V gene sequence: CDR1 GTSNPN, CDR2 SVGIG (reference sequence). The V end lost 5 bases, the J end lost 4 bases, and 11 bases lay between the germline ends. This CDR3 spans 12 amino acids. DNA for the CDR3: TGTGCCTGGGCTTGGGGAGGCACTGAAGCTTTCTTT. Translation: CAWAWGGTEAFF. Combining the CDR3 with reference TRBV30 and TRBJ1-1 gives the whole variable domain SQTIHQWPATLVQPVGSPLSLECTVEGTSNPNLYWYRQAAGRGLQLLFYSVGIGQISSEVPQNLSASRPQDRQFILSSKKLLLSDSGFYLCAWAWGGTEAFFGQGTRLTVV.

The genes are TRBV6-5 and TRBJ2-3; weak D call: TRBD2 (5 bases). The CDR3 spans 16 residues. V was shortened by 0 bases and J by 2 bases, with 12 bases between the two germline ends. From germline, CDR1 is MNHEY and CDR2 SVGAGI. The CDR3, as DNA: TGTGCCAGCAGTTACTCGCCGGGGTCGTCCACAGATACGCAGTATTTT. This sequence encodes CASSYSPGSSTDTQYF.

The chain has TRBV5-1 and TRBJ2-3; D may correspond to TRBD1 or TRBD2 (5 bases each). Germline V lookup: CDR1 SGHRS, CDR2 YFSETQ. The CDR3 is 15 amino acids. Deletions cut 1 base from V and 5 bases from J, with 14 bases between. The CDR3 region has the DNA TGCGCCAGCAGCTTGTTTGGGACCGAACGAGATACGCAGTATTTT. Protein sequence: CASSLFGTERDTQYF.

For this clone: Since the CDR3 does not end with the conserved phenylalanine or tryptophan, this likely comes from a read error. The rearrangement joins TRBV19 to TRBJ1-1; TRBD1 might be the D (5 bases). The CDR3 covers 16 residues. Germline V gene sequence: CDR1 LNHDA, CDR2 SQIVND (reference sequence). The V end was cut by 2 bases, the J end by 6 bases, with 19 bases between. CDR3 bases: TGTGCCAGTAGTATACTTTCGGGGGGAAGTAGCTCTGAAGCTTTCCTT. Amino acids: CASSILSGGSSSEAFL.

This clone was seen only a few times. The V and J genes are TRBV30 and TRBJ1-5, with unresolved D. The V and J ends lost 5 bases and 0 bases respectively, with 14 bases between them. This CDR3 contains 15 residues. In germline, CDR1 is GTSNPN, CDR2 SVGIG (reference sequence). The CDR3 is CAWARVGSSNQPQHF. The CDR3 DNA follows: TGTGCCTGGGCTAGGGTAGGGAGTAGCAATCAGCCCCAGCATTTT.

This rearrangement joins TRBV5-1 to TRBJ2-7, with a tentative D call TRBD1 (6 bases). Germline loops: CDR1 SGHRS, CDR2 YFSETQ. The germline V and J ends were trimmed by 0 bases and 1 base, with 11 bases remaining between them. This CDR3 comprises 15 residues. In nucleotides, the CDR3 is TGCGCCAGCAGCTTGGGGGGGCTTTCTTCCTACGAGCAGTACTTC. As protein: CASSLGGLSSYEQYF.

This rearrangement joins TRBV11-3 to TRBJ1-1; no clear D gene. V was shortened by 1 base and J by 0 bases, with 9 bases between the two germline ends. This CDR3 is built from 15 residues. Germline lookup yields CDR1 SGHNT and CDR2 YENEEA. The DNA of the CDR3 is TGTGCCAGCAGCTTAGGGACGGGAATGAACACTGAAGCTTTCTTT. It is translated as CASSLGTGMNTEAFF.

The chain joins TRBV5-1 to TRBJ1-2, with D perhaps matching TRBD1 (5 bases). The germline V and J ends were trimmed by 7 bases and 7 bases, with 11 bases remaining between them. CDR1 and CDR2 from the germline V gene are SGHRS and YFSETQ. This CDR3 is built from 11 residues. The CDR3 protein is CASEGNGGYTF. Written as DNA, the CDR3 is TGCGCCAGCGAGGGGAATGGTGGCTACACCTTC.

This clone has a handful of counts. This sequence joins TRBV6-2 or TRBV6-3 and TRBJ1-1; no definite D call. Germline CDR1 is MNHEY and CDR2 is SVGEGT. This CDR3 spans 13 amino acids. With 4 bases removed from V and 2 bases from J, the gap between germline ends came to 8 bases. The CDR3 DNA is TGTGCCAGCAGTTTATACACCAACACTGAAGCTTTCTTT. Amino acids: CASSLYTNTEAFF.

The CDR3 nucleotides are TGTGCCAGCCGCTTTACCGGGGAGCTGTTTTTT. Amino acids: CASRFTGELFF. The rearrangement links TRBV6-5 to TRBJ2-2; the D is unclear. The V gene's germline CDR1 is MNHEY and CDR2 SVGAGI. The CDR3 extends over 11 amino acids. The V end was cut by 8 bases, the J end by 5 bases, with 6 bases between.

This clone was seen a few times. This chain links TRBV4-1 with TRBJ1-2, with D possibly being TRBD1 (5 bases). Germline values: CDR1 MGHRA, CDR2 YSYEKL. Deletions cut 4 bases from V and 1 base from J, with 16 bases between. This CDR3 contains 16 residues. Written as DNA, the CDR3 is TGCGCCAGCAGCCGAATTGGGGCAGGGAATAACTATGGCTACACCTTC. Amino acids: CASSRIGAGNNYGYTF.

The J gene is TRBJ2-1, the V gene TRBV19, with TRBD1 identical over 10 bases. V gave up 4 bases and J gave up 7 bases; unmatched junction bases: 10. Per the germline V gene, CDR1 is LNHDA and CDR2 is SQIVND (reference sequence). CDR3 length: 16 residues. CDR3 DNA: TGTGCCAGTAGTACCAAACCGGGACAGGGGACAAATGAGCAGTTCTTC. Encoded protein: CASSTKPGQGTNEQFF.

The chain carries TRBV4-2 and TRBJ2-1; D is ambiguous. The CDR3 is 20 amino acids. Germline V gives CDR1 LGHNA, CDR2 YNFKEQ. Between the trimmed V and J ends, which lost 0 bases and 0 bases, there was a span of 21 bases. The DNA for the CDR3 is TGTGCCAGCAGCCAAGAAGGTATTGGTGTACAGTCTCGCTCCTACAATGAGCAGTTCTTC. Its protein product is CASSQEGIGVQSRSYNEQFF.

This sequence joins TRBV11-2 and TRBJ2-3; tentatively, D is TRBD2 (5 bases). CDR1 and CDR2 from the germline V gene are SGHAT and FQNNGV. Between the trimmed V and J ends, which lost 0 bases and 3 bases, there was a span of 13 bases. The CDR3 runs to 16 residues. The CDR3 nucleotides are TGTGCCAGCAGCTTAGATGGTGGACTGGAAACAGATACGCAGTATTTT. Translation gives CASSLDGGLETDTQYF.

The DNA of the CDR3 is TGTGCCAGCAGCGTCCCGGGGGCTGGAATGAACACTGAAGCTTTCTTT. Its translation is CASSVPGAGMNTEAFF. V usage is TRBV7-2 and J usage is TRBJ1-1, with D possibly matching TRBD1 (6 bases). Trimming took off 5 bases at V and 0 bases at J, with 16 bases between the two ends. The V gene's germline CDR1 is SGHTA and CDR2 FQGNSA. The CDR3 is made up of 16 amino acids.

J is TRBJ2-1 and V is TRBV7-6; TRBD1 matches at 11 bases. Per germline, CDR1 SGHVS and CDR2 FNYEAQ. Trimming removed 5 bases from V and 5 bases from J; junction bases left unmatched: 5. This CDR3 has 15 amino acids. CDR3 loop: CASSLGQGANNEQFF. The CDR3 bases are TGTGCCAGCAGCCTTGGACAGGGGGCGAACAATGAGCAGTTCTTC.

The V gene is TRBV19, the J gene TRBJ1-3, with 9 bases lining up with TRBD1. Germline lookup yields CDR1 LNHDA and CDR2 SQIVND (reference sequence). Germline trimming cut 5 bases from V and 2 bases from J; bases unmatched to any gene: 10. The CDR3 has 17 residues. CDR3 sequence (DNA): TGTGCCAGTAGTCTACCCGGACAGGGGCGACCTGGAAACACCATATATTTT. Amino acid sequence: CASSLPGQGRPGNTIYF.

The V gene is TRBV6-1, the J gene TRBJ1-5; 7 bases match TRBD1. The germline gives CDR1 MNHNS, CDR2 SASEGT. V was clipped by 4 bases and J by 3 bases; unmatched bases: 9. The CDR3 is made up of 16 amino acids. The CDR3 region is CASSAGTAAFNQPQHF. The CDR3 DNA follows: TGTGCCAGCAGTGCAGGGACAGCCGCATTCAATCAGCCCCAGCATTTT.